What follows is one TCR beta chain and its context. The data were obtained in a study of T cells and Merkel cell carcinoma outcomes. Generated by immunoSEQ multiplex PCR, the TCRdb table keeps only in-frame clones and is missing some. The sample has more than 7,500 clones; 84% are singletons. V was pared by 5 bases and J by 3 bases, with 11 bases between. In germline, CDR1 is KGHSH, CDR2 LQKENI. This CDR3 is built from 13 residues. Sequencing was carried out using tumor tissue from Merkel cell carcinoma. The V call is TRBV18, the J call TRBJ2-7, with D unresolved. The origin of this receptor is a human donor with Merkel cell carcinoma. This chain's CDR3 is CASSKDLNYEQYF. The CDR3 nucleotides read TGTGCCAGCTCAAAGGACCTAAACTACGAGCAGTACTTC.